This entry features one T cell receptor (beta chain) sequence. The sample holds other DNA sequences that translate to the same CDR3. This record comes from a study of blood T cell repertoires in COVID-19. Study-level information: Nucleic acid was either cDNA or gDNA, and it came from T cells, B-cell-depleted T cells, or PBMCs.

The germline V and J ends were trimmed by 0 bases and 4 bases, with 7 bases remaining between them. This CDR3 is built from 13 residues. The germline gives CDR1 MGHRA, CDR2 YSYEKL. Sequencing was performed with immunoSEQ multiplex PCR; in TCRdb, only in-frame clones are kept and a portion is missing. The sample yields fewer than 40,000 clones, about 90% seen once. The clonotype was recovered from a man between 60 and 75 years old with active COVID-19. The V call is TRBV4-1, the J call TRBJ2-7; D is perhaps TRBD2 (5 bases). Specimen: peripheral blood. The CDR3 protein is CASSQDSGYEQYF. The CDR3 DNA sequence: TGCGCCAGCAGCCAAGATTCGGGATACGAGCAGTACTTC.